This T cell receptor (beta chain) was retrieved from a study of blood T cell repertoires in COVID-19. The germline CDR1 and CDR2 sequences are SEHNR and FQNEAQ (reference sequence). Trimming took off 1 base at V and 11 bases at J, with 15 bases between the two ends. This CDR3 has 15 residues. This table comes from immunoSEQ multiplex PCR, and its TCRdb copy is limited to in-frame clones, with some not included. The data show over 60,000 clones, with roughly 75% seen just once and around 9.7% held by the top ten. Material: peripheral blood. This clonotype was sampled from a human donor in a cohort sampled during active COVID-19. The rearrangement joins TRBV7-9 to TRBJ2-6; tentative D call: TRBD1 (6 bases). The CDR3 is CASSLGDTTVHVLTF. CDR3 in DNA: TGTGCCAGCAGCTTAGGGGACACCACGGTCCACGTCCTGACTTTC.